This T cell receptor (beta chain) was identified during a study of cytomegalovirus exposure and HLA in healthy donors. The assay was immunoSEQ multiplex PCR, and TCRdb's table has in-frame clones only and misses some. There are approximately 300,000 clones in the sample; roughly 89% occur only once, and more than 0.8% lies in the top ten. Germline-derived CDR1 and CDR2 are SGHNT and YYREEE (reference sequence). The V gene end was trimmed by 2 bases and the J gene end by 0 bases; junction bases not matched to a gene: 5. The CDR3 loop spans 15 amino acids. V gene TRBV5-4 combines with J gene TRBJ2-7; TRBD1 matches at 7 bases. The sample consisted of PBMCs. The TCR was taken from a woman between 18 and 29 years old in good health and CMV-seronegative. CDR3 amino acids: CASSFRQGVSYEQYF. The CDR3 DNA follows: TGTGCCAGCAGCTTTAGACAGGGCGTCTCCTACGAGCAGTACTTC.